This entry is about one TCR beta chain. Sequencing was performed with immunoSEQ multiplex PCR; in TCRdb, only in-frame clones are kept and a portion is missing. The sample holds 64,000 or so clones, approximately 97% seen once. Germline trimming cut 5 bases from V and 2 bases from J; bases unmatched to any gene: 15. Germline V gene lookup returns CDR1 MDHEN and CDR2 SYDVKM. The CDR3 runs to 18 residues. This entry is derived from a study of technical replicates of blood from several donors. Input material: T cells isolated from PBMCs. The chain recombines TRBV28 with TRBJ2-3; 8 positions match TRBD2. This receptor was obtained from a human donor in good health. DNA for the CDR3: TGTGCCAGCAGTGTCCGGGGGGGTTGGCGGGTGAACACAGATACGCAGTATTTT. Its translation: CASSVRGGWRVNTDTQYF.